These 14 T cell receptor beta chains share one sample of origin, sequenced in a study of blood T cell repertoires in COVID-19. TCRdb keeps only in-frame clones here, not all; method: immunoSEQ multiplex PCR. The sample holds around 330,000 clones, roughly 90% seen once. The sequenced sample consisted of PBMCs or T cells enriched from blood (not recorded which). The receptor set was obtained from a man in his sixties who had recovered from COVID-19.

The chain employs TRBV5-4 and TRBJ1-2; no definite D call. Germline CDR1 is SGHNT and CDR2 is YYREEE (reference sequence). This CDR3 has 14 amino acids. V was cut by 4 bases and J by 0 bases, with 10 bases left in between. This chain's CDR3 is CASSLKGANYGYTF. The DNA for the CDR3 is TGTGCCAGCAGCCTCAAGGGAGCTAACTATGGCTACACCTTC.

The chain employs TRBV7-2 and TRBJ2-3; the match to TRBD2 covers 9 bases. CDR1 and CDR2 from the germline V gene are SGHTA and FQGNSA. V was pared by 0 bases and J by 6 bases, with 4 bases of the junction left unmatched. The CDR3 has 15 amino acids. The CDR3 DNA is TGTGCCAGCAGCTTAGCTCTAGCGGGGATGGATACGCAGTATTTT. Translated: CASSLALAGMDTQYF.

Here the CDR3 DNA reads TGTGCCAGCACCCCCACAGAGGGAGGTGAGCAGTTCTTC. It specifies CASTPTEGGEQFF. The V gene is TRBV7-2, the J gene TRBJ2-1, with D possibly being TRBD2 (6 bases). Germline values: CDR1 SGHTA, CDR2 FQGNSA. Trimming pared 7 bases from V and 9 bases from J, leaving 16 bases between. This CDR3 spans 13 amino acids.

In nucleotides, the CDR3 is TGTGCCGGAAACAGGGGGCAGAACACTGAAGCTTTCTTT. Translation: CAGNRGQNTEAFF. This chain uses TRBV30 with TRBJ1-1; 9 nucleotides line up with TRBD1. This CDR3 has 13 amino acids. CDR1 is GTSNPN and CDR2 is SVGIG in the germline V gene (reference sequence). J was trimmed by 1 base and V by 8 bases; bases with no gene match: 5.

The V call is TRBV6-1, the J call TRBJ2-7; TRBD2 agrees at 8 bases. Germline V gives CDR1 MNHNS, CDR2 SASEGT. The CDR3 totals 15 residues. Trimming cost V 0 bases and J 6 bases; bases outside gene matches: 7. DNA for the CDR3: TGTGCCAGCAGTGAAGCCGGGACTAGGATACTCGAGCAGTACTTC. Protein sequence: CASSEAGTRILEQYF.

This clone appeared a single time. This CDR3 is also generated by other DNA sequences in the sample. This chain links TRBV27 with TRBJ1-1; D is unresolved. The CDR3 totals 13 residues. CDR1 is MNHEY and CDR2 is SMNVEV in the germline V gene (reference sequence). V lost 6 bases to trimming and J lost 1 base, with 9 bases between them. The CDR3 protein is CASSLAGNTEAFF. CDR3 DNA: TGTGCCAGCAGCCTAGCAGGGAACACTGAAGCTTTCTTT.

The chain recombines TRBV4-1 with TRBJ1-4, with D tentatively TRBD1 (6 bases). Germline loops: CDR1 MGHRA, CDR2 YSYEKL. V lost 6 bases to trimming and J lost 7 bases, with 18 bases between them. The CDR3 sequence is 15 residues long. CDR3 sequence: CASSPTDSYIEKLFF. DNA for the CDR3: TGCGCCAGCAGTCCAACGGACAGTTACATTGAAAAACTGTTTTTT.

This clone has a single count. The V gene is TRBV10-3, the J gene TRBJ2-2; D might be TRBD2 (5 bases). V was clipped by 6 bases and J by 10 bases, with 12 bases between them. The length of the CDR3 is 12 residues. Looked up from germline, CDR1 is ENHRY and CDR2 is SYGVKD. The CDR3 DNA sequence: TGTGCCATCAGAGGACTCCAGCCGGAGCTGTTTTTT. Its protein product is CAIRGLQPELFF.

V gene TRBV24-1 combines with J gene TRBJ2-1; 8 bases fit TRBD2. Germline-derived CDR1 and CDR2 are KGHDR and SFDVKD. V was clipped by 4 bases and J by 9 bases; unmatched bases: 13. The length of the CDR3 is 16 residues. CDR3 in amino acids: CATSDPSSGRALEQFF. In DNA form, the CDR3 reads TGTGCCACCAGTGACCCTTCTAGCGGGCGAGCACTTGAGCAGTTCTTC.

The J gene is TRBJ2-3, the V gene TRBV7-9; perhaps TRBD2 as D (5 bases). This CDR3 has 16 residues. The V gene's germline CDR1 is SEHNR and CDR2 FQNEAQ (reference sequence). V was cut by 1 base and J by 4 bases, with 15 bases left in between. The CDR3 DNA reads TGTGCCAGCAGCTTAGGCTTTGGAACCGGGGCAGATACGCAGTATTTT. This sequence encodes CASSLGFGTGADTQYF.

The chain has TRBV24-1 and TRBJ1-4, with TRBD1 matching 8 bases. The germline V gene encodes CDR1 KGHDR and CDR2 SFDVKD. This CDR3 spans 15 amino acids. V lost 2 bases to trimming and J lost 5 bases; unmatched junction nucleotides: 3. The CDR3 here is CATSDSGGSNEKLFF. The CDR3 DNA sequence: TGTGCCACCAGTGATTCAGGGGGCTCAAATGAAAAACTGTTTTTT.

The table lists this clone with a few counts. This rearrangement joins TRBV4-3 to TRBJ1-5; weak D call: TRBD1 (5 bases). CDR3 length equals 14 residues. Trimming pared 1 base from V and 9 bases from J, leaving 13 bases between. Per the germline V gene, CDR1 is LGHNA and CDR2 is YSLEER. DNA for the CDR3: TGCGCCAGCAGCCAAGTACAGGAAAAGGGGCCCCAGCATTTT. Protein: CASSQVQEKGPQHF.

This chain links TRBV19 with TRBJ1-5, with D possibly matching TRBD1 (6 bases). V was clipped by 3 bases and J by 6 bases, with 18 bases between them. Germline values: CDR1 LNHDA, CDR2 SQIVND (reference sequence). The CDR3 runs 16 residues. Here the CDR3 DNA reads TGTGCCAGTAGTATTGGGGGGGGCGCGCAGGTTCAGCCCCAGCATTTT. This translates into CASSIGGGAQVQPQHF.

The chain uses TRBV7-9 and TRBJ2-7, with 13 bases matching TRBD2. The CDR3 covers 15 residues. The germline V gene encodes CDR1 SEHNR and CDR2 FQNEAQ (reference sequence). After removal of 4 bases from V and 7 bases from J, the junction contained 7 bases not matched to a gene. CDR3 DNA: TGTGCCAGCAGCTCCGGACTAGCGGGAGCGGGGGAGCAGTACTTC. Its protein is CASSSGLAGAGEQYF.